This TCR beta chain was identified in a study of CD8 T cells in Susac syndrome (dated by TCRdb to the late 2010s). Looking at the study overall: Of the Susac syndrome patients who were sequenced, eight or nine were in clinical remission while about 6 had clinically active disease. Susac syndrome patients were therapy-naive, on corticosteroids (some also receiving IVIg), or on IVIg alone at blood withdrawal. The study used repertoire sequencing to test whether antigen drove CD8+ T cell activation and differentiation in Susac syndrome.

What the study reported, not specific to this receptor: The CD4+ T cell repertoire of patients with Susac syndrome showed no detectable clonal expansion. The study acknowledged that relatively few individuals were included in the TCR sequencing and HLA analysis.

High-throughput TCR beta sequencing profiled peripheral blood CD8+ and CD4+ T cells from healthy donors, Susac syndrome patients and multiple sclerosis patients. Susac syndrome patients met recently defined diagnostic criteria for definite or probable disease. Bulk CD8+ and CD4+ T cells were purified by magnetic negative isolation, while CD8+ TEMRA cells were enriched using FACS. Blood was collected in EDTA tubes and processed within 24 hours, with PBMCs isolated through density gradient centrifugation. PBMCs destined for TCR sequencing were cryopreserved in liquid nitrogen and later thawed in a 37 °C water bath. A purity of at least 90% was achieved for sorted or isolated CD4+, CD8+ and CD8+ TEMRA cells. RNA was extracted using the RNeasy kit, and roughly 0.45 to 1 microgram was reverse transcribed with random hexamers. TCR beta CDR3 regions were amplified with the immunoSEQ multiplex PCR assay covering 54 Vbeta and 13 Jbeta segments. Bias from PCR amplification was corrected by using a synthetic template baseline for primer optimization and for computational correction. Per the original workflow: Reads were annotated to V, D and J genes according to IMGT and were analyzed with immunoSEQ Analyzer, with only productive sequences retained. To calculate clonality, Shannon entropy was normalized by log2 of the number of productive unique sequences and then subtracted from one. Public and private clones were assessed among the 100 most prevalent clones of each patient and control. A clone was defined as Susac-specific if it was absent from the healthy and MS cohorts, from roughly 980 published viral clones and from other ImmuneACCESS disease sequences. The public reads were reprocessed in TCRdb via fastp at Q25 and MiXCR, keeping in-frame beta chains. Here each entry gathers all rows of one CDR3 protein and keeps the most common genes and DNA. The V and J calls were determined by TCRdb, not by the authors. The table for this sample lists 140,000 to 150,000 distinct CDR3 sequences; roughly 95% of them were counted only once. Approximately 0.08% of the sample is in the top ten clones.

The germline V and J ends show losses of 5 bases and 4 bases respectively, and no gene match explains 9 bases of the junction. Spanning cysteine to phenylalanine, the CDR3 consists of 15 amino acids. Solely the CDR3 DNA is kept, with 45 bases framed from the first base. Reading the germline V gene (reference sequence) gives CDR1 DFQATT and CDR2 SNEGSKA. Concerning this clonotype itself: Its binding antigen is unknown. One base away there is no much larger clone; base qualities are not given.

Sequencing input: CD4+ T cells from PBMCs. The TCR sequence derives from a human donor with Susac syndrome. Recombination connected TRBV20-1 to TRBJ2-3; TRBD2 fits 10 bases in the junction. The CDR3 amino acid sequence is: CSASTGTSASDTQYF. The nucleotide sequence reads as follows: TGCAGTGCTTCCACCGGGACTAGCGCTTCAGATACGCAGTATTTT.